Described below is a single TCR beta chain sequence and its context. This clonotype was counted ten times or more. Its antigen is currently not known. No much larger clone exists at a distance of one base, and base qualities are not known. The data originate from a study of identical twins (dated by TCRdb to 2016 to 2017). Study-wide context: The study deep-sequenced TCR alpha and beta repertoires from monozygotic twins, unrelated adults of various ages and cord blood to test whether fetal clonotypes persist. To rule out contamination, the twin experiments were replicated at different times with different library preparation protocols. The study at large found these results: Fewer insertions were carried by abundant cord blood beta clonotypes, a similar but weaker trend appeared in young adult naive repertoires, and no such trend appeared in memory repertoires. Because the same donors could not be followed over many years, the conclusions relied on cross-sectional statistical analysis. Compared with coincidental sharing between unrelated individuals, out-of-frame TCR alpha sequences shared between twins showed an excess of sequences with low generation probability. In monozygotic twins, recombination models systematically underestimated out-of-frame TCR alpha sharing, but the models matched the sharing seen between unrelated individuals. Excess twin sharing in beta out-of-frame sequences was weaker because fewer shared sequences lowered the signal-to-noise ratio. Zero-insertion analyses could be partly confounded by invariant T cells such as MAIT and iNKT, though diverse VJ usage argued against such confounding for most clonotypes.

All donors were healthy Caucasians. The researchers also sequenced three unrelated adults who were not twins: a male aged 18 to 30, a male aged 50 to 59, and a female aged 50 to 59. Using Miltenyi CD45RO+ enrichment and human naive T-cell isolation kits, memory (CD45RO+) and naive T cells were isolated from PBMC. The protocol used for the library was 5' RACE. Sequencing used an Illumina HiSeq 2000. A universal primer binding site was introduced by template switching, and a unique molecular identifier was present in the final cDNA, enabling accurate counting of TCR cDNA molecules. First-strand cDNA for TCR alpha and beta chains was synthesized from specific primers in the conserved constant-segment region. Each cDNA library was double barcoded, with a SMART-Mk sample barcode plus Illumina barcodes, to control for contamination. TruSeq adapter sequences and Illumina sample barcodes were added in two successive PCR steps. Sequencing of the TCR alpha and beta cDNA libraries was done on the Illumina HiSeq platform using custom primers. In the original analysis: MiGEC processed the raw reads to extract unique molecular identifiers, while MiXCR was used to determine the CDR3 positions. For each individual, recombination models were inferred using an EM algorithm with the repgenHMM and IGoR tools. Shared clonotypes were analyzed with the tcR package in R, and sharing was normalized by the product of cloneset sizes. To study raw recombination free of thymic and clonal selection effects, out-of-frame nonproductive sequences were analyzed. TCRdb passed the public sequencing reads through fastp at Q25 and MiXCR, retaining productive beta sequences. Each CDR3 protein gets just one entry, which takes the most common genes and DNA from the rows behind it. TCRdb assigned the V and J calls; the authors' analysis was not used. Counted in this sample were more than 650,000 distinct CDR3 sequences; roughly 6.2% of them appeared once. Under 2% of the sample lies in the top ten.

From V the trimming removes 9 bases and from J it removes 4 bases, while the gene matches leave 16 bases of the junction unaccounted for. CDR1 ENHRY and CDR2 SYGVKD were looked up in the germline V gene. Reading from cysteine to phenylalanine, the CDR3 counts 17 amino acids. Just the 51-base CDR3 DNA is kept, in frame starting at base 1. Recombination linked TRBV10-3 to TRBJ2-1; 9 central nucleotides agree with TRBD1. The clonotype originates from a man aged 18 to 29 in good health. Sequenced sample: naive T cells sorted from blood. Explained via the paper, the cell subset or site label denotes: cells isolated with a human naive T-cell isolation kit. The bases are TGTGCCATGACACAGGGGGCACGCGAGGGAGGATACAATGAGCAGTTCTTC. It translates as CAMTQGAREGGYNEQFF.